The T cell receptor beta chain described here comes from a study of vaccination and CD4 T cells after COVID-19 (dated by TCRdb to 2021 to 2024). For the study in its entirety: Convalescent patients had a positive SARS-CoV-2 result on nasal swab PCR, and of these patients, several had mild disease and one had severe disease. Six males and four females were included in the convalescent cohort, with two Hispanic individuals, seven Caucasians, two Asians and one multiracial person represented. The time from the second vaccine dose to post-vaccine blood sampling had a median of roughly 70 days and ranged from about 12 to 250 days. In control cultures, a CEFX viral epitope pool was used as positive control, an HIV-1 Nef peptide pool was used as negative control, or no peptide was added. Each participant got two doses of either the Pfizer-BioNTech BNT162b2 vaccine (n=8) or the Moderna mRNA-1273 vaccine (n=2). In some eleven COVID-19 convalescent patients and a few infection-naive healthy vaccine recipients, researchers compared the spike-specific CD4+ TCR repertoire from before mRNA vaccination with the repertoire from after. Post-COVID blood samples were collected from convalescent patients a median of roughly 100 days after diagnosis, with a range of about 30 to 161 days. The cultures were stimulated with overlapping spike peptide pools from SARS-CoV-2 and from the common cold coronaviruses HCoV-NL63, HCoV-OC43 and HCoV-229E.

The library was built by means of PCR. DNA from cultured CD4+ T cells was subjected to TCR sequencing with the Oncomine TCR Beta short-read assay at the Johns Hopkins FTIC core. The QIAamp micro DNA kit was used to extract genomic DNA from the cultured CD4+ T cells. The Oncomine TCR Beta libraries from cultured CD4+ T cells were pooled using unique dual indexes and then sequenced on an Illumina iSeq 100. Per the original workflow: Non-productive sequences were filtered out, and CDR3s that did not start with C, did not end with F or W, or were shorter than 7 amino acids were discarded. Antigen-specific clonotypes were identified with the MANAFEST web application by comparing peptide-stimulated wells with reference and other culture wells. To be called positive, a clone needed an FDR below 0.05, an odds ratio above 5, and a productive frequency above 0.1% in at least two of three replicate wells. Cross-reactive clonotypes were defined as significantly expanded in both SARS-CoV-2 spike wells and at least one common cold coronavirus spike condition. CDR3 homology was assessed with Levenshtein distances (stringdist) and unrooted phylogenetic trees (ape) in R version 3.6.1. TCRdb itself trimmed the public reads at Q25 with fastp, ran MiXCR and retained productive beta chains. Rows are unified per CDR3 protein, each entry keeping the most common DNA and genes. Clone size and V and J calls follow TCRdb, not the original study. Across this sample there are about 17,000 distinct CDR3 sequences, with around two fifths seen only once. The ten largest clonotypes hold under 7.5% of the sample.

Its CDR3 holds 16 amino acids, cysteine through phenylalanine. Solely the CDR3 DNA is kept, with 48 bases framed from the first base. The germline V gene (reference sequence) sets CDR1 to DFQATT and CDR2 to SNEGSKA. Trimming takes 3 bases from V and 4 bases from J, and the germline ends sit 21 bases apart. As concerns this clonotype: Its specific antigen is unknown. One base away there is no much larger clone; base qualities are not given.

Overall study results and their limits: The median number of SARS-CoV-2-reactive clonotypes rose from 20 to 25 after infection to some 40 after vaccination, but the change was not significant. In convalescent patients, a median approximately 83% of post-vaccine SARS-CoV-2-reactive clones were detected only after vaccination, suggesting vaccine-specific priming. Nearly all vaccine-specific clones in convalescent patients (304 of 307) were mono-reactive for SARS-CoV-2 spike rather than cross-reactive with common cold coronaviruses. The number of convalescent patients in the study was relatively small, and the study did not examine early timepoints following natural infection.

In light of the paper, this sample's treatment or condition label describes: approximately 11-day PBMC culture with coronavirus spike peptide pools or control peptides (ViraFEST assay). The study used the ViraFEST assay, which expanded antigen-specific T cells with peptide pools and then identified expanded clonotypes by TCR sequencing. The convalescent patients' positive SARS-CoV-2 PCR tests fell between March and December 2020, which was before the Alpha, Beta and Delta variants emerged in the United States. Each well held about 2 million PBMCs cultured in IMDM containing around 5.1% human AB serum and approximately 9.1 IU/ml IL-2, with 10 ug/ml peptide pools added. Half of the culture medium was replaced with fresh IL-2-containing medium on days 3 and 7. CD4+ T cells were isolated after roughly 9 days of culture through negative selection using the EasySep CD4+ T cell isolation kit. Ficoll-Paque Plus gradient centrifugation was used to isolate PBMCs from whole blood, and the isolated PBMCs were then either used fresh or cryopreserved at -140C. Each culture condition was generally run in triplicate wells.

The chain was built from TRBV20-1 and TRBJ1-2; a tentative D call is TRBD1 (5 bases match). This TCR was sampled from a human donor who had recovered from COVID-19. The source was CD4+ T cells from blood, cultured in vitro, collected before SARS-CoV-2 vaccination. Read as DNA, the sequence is TGCAGTGCTAGCGCCGGGGGGACTCCCCTAGGCTATGGCTACACCTTC. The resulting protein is CSASAGGTPLGYGYTF.